This is a list of T cell receptor beta chains from one sample in a study of cytomegalovirus exposure and HLA in healthy donors. Assay used: immunoSEQ multiplex PCR; TCRdb lists only in-frame clones, some missing. The profile shows roughly 34,000 clones, 75% to 90% of them singletons. Sequenced material: PBMCs. The receptors originated from a male donor in good health and CMV-seronegative. Both conserved end residues are trimmed from each CDR3. Fields, in order: V gene, J gene, CDR3 length, CDR3 protein.

TRBV7-8	TRBJ2-3	12	ASSLRQGSDTQY
TRBV4-1	TRBJ1-1	16	ASSQDLLGQGLRTEAF
TRBV4-1	TRBJ1-2	13	ASSQDNAVPYGYT
TRBV2	TRBJ1-2	13	ASSEAYRQGSGYT
TRBV9	TRBJ1-2	12	ASSGSGTGNGYT
TRBV5-1	TRBJ2-7	11	ASSLAGTDEQY
TRBV4-1	TRBJ2-1	12	ASSQELRYNEQF
TRBV7-2	TRBJ2-2	12	ASSLAENTGELF
TRBV7-2	TRBJ1-6	11	ATTRTNNSPLH
TRBV11-2	TRBJ1-1	13	ASSFSGGADTEAF
TRBV30	TRBJ2-1	12	AWRTGASYNEQF
TRBV5-1	TRBJ1-2	11	ASSQQANYGYT
TRBV9	TRBJ1-3	13	ASSQDRAAGNTIY
TRBV27	TRBJ1-1	11	ASRVSSHTEAF
TRBV27	TRBJ1-1	12	ASSLRRLNTEAF
TRBV6-5	TRBJ2-3	9	ASSTEDTQY
TRBV2	TRBJ2-2	14	ARRGSSGGASGELF
TRBV7-2	TRBJ1-4	11	ASSFIHFEKLF
TRBV2	TRBJ1-1	14	ASSEWAPGEGTEAF
TRBV5-1	TRBJ1-5	12	ASSEEQGNQPQH
TRBV5-6	TRBJ1-2	12	ASSFTLPVEGYT
TRBV7-2	TRBJ2-1	13	ASSSDTFSYNEQF
TRBV10-2	TRBJ2-1	13	ASSEIAGGGNEQF
TRBV9	TRBJ2-5	12	ASSVDAGEETQY
TRBV4-1	TRBJ1-1	12	ASSQQQLNTEAF
TRBV5-1	TRBJ1-2	10	ASSGGNYGYT
TRBV5-1	TRBJ2-1	14	ASNPGLAGRGNEQF
TRBV10-1	TRBJ2-3	13	ASSDSRGGTDTQY
TRBV9	TRBJ1-3	13	ASSVTGGVGNTIY
TRBV5-5	TRBJ2-5	14	ASSSIHSGGRETQY
TRBV6-1	TRBJ1-2	10	ASRREGGSYT
TRBV2	TRBJ1-5	11	ASSLISNQPQH
TRBV30	TRBJ1-4	11	AWISGTGEKLF
TRBV11-3	TRBJ1-1	15	ASTPPGQITGDTEAF
TRBV5-6	TRBJ1-2	13	ASSRAGRTSYGYT
TRBV9	TRBJ1-4	13	ASSVRGVDNEKLF
TRBV29-1	TRBJ2-1	13	SVYLTSGGYNEQF
TRBV19	TRBJ1-5	15	ASSPTGGPSSNQPQH
TRBV7-7	TRBJ1-3	12	ASSLGGVGNTIY
TRBV30	TRBJ1-1	12	AWKDRGLFAEAF
TRBV11-2	TRBJ2-7	13	ASSLDAHAGYEQY
TRBV6-5	TRBJ1-1	13	ASRQPTGGNTEAF
TRBV27	TRBJ2-5	13	ASRLAGGPTETQY
TRBV9	TRBJ1-1	14	ASSVVGSPMNTEAF
TRBV4-1	TRBJ1-2	12	ASSQGERATGYT
TRBV29-1	TRBJ1-1	9	SVSGGAGAF
TRBV30	TRBJ1-5	14	AWRHGTGLSNQPQH
TRBV30	TRBJ2-3	12	AGTSAAGTDTQY
TRBV6-1	TRBJ1-1	13	ASRRGQTMNTEAF
TRBV27	TRBJ2-2	13	ASRVGQSNTGELF
TRBV5-1	TRBJ2-3	14	ASSLFRAGRTDTQY
TRBV6-1	TRBJ2-2	13	ASSELGVSTGELF
TRBV19	TRBJ2-3	13	ASSALLPGTDTQY
TRBV28	TRBJ2-5	15	ASSSPLSRGFQETQY
TRBV9	TRBJ1-1	12	ASSATVRNTEAF